The source of this T cell receptor (beta chain) is a study of vaccination and CD4 T cells after COVID-19. About the research overall: Post-COVID specimens were obtained a median about 97 days after diagnosis (range 35 to 161).

Treatment reported: approximately 9-day PBMC culture with coronavirus spike peptide pools or control peptides (ViraFEST assay). By negative selection, CD4+ T cells were isolated once culture had run for approximately 9 days. As to this clonotype: Its antigen is undetermined.

An Oncomine TCR Beta short-read assay was used to sequence the DNA from cultured CD4+ T cells. TCRdb independently ran MiXCR on the PCR reads; one entry per CDR3 protein. The sample includes thousands of distinct CDR3 sequences, roughly 78% of them seen just once. The germline V gene encodes CDR1 SGHVS and CDR2 FNYEAQ. CDR3 length: 16 amino acids. V lost 4 bases, J lost 7 bases, and 17 bases lay in between. This TCR was sampled from a human donor who had recovered from COVID-19. This sequence joins TRBV7-6 and TRBJ1-6; a possible D gene is TRBD1 (5 bases). What was sequenced was CD4+ T cells from blood, cultured in vitro. The CDR3 is CASSYRTSGLNSPLHF. Here the CDR3 DNA reads TGTGCCAGCAGCTATCGGACATCTGGGTTAAATTCACCCCTCCACTTT. Filled out from reference TRBV7-6 and TRBJ1-6, the complete variable domain reads GAGVSQSPRYKVTKRGQDVALRCDPISGHVSLYWYRQALGQGPEFLTYFNYEAQQDKSGLPNDRFSAERPEGSISTLTIQRTEQRDSAMYRCASSYRTSGLNSPLHFGNGTRLTVT.